This passage covers 9 T cell receptor beta chains from one sample sequenced in a study of beta chain features in type 1 diabetes (dated by TCRdb to 2016 to 2019). Libraries were constructed by the immunoSEQ multiplex PCR assay. The entire isolated RNA was reverse transcribed using the High Capacity cDNA Reverse Transcription Kit, and thus expressed TCRB transcripts were sequenced. TCRdb provides this immuneACCESS table in a form limited to in-frame rearrangements. Some clones are lacking; in checked studies, under half of them reflect an unresolved V gene, and why the rest are absent is not known. The table for this sample lists under 250,000 clones; roughly 11% of them were counted only once. The ten top clones hold 1% to 1.5% of the sample. The sequenced sample was central memory CD4+ T cells from blood. These receptors all stem from a man between 18 and 29 years old in good health.

This clone was seen more than once but under ten times. The rearrangement links TRBV4-1 to TRBJ2-3; D unclear. Trimming cost V 2 bases and J 0 bases, with 6 bases left between them. CDR1 and CDR2 (germline): MGHRA, YSYEKL. This CDR3 has 14 amino acids. In DNA form, the CDR3 reads TGCGCCAGCAGCCAATTGTTTAGCACAGATACGCAGTATTTT. This codes for CASSQLFSTDTQYF.

The table lists this clone with a few counts. The rearrangement links TRBV11-2 to TRBJ2-7; D possibly corresponds to TRBD2 (6 bases). Looked up from germline, CDR1 is SGHAT and CDR2 is FQNNGV. The CDR3 extends over 14 amino acids. Trimming removed 3 bases at V and 7 bases at J, with 16 bases between. This CDR3 is CASSLVRGTREQYF. In DNA, the CDR3 is TGTGCCAGCAGCTTGGTGCGGGGCACTAGAGAGCAGTACTTC.

The chain joins TRBV7-3 to TRBJ1-2; a weak D match, TRBD1 (5 bases). CDR3 length: 15 amino acids. Germline V lookup: CDR1 SGHTA, CDR2 FQGTGA. V lost 4 bases to trimming and J lost 4 bases, with 16 bases between them. The CDR3 spells CASSWDYTGLYGYTF. The CDR3 DNA reads as TGTGCCAGCAGCTGGGACTATACAGGCCTCTATGGCTACACCTTC.

This clone was seen ten or more times. This chain links TRBV30 with TRBJ2-5; D is ambiguous. Trimming removed 0 bases from V and 1 base from J, with 12 bases in between. CDR1 is GTSNPN and CDR2 is SVGIG in the germline V gene (reference sequence). CDR3 length equals 15 residues. In nucleotides, the CDR3 is TGTGCCTGGAGTGTTAGGGCTAATCTCCAAGAGACCCAGTACTTC. It is translated as CAWSVRANLQETQYF.

The chain joins TRBV29-1 to TRBJ2-7; TRBD1 is a possible D gene (6 bases). The ends were cut back, 6 bases at V and 1 base at J, with 16 bases in the middle. CDR3 length equals 14 residues. The germline V gene encodes CDR1 SQVTM and CDR2 ANQGSEA. This CDR3 reads CSVKQGVLSYEQYF. In DNA form, the CDR3 reads TGCAGCGTAAAACAGGGCGTCCTATCCTACGAGCAGTACTTC.

V usage is TRBV5-6 and J usage is TRBJ1-4; D may be TRBD1 (6 bases). Trimming left V 0 bases short and J 7 bases short, with 10 bases between. Per the germline V gene, CDR1 is SGHDT and CDR2 is YYEEEE. The CDR3 covers 14 residues. CDR3: CASSLGPDSEKLFF. The CDR3 DNA follows: TGTGCCAGCAGCTTGGGACCGGACAGTGAAAAACTGTTTTTT.

The CDR3 bases are TGTGCCAGCAGCGTAGACAGACTCAATCAGCCCCAGCATTTT. The encoded protein is CASSVDRLNQPQHF. The chain has TRBV7-2 and TRBJ1-5; possible D gene TRBD1, 5 bases. CDR1 and CDR2 (germline): SGHTA, FQGNSA. The CDR3 is 14 residues long. With 5 bases removed from V and 3 bases from J, the gap between germline ends came to 11 bases.

This chain links TRBV7-3 with TRBJ2-6; D is undetermined. Looked up from germline, CDR1 is SGHTA and CDR2 is FQGTGA. The CDR3 length is 15 residues. Trimming took 5 bases from V and 3 from J, leaving 11 bases between them. This chain's CDR3 is CASSRAWDGANVLTF. CDR3 coding DNA: TGTGCCAGCAGCCGAGCGTGGGATGGGGCCAACGTCCTGACTTTC.

The rearrangement joins TRBV9 to TRBJ2-1, with unresolved D. V gave up 4 bases and J gave up 9 bases, with 8 bases separating them. Germline CDR1 and CDR2: SGDLS and YYNGEE. The CDR3 is made up of 11 amino acids. The CDR3 loop is CASSPSVEQFF. The CDR3 coding sequence is TGTGCCAGCAGCCCCAGCGTTGAGCAGTTCTTC.